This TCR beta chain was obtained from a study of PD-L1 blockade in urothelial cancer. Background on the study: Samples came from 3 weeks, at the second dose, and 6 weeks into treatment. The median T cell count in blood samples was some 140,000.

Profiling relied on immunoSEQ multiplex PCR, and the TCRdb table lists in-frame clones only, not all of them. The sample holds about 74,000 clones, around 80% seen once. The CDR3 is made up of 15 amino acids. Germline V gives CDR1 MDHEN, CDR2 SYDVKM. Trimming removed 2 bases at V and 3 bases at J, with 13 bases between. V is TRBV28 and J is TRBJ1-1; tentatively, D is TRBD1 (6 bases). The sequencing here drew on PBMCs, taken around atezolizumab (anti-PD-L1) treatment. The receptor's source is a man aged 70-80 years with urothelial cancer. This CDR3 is CASSLIDRTDTEAFF. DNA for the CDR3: TGTGCCAGCAGTTTAATAGACAGGACCGACACTGAAGCTTTCTTT.